This TCR beta chain was recovered during a study of blood T cells in healthy people across ages. General study points: Reliance upon unsorted PBMCs precluded definitive naive versus antigen-experienced comparison.

A second PCR of 7 to 11 cycles used a sample-barcoded 5' primer and a J-beta primer mix. Using its own MiXCR run on the 5' RACE reads, TCRdb lists one record per CDR3 protein. The sample contains approximately 320,000 distinct CDR3 sequences, roughly 26% of which appear only once. For this clonotype: Its antigen is undetermined.

There are 16 residues in the CDR3. Trimming cost V 5 bases and J 1 base; bases outside gene matches: 5. The chain recombines TRBV12-3 or TRBV12-4 with TRBJ1-2, with 12 bases identical to TRBD1. The TCR originated in a woman in her 70s in good health. Sequences were obtained from blood. CDR3 nucleotides: TGTGCCAGCAGTACCGGGACAGGGGGCTATAACTATGGCTACACCTTC. Encoded protein: CASSTGTGGYNYGYTF.